The clone carrying this T cell receptor (beta chain) was counted at least ten times. This sample is part of a study of T-cell reconstitution after alpha-beta-depleted transplantation in children. Preparation of the TCRbeta library used unique molecular identifiers. MiXCR, run by TCRdb on the PCR reads, gives a single entry per CDR3 protein. The data show 380,000 or so distinct CDR3 sequences, about an eighth seen once. V was pared by 0 bases and J by 4 bases, with 8 bases between. In germline, CDR1 is SGHRS, CDR2 YFSETQ. The CDR3 is 14 amino acids. V is TRBV5-1 and J is TRBJ2-1; no definite D call. This specimen was PBMCs, taken from the stem cell graft. The TCR comes from a human donor who donated a stem cell graft to a child with Fanconi anemia. The CDR3 DNA reads TGCGCCAGCAGCTTGGTGGACGGATACAATGAGCAGTTCTTC. As protein: CASSLVDGYNEQFF. Full variable domain (rest looked up from reference TRBV5-1 and TRBJ2-1): KAGVTQTPRYLIKTRGQQVTLSCSPISGHRSVSWYQQTPGQGLQFLFEYFSETQRNKGNFPGRFSGRQFSNSRSEMNVSTLELGDSALYLCASSLVDGYNEQFFGPGTRLTVL.